This T cell receptor (beta chain) was obtained from a study of spatial heterogeneity in lung cancer. Across the whole study: Fewer alpha-chain than beta-chain sequences were consistently detected. The study observed each unique TCR and UMI combination more than ten times on average in raw reads.

The sample's time point: sample taken at primary tumor resection. TCRs were sequenced from unsorted whole RNA of tumor, nontumor lung or PBMC. TCR cDNA molecules each carried a unique molecular identifier. In TCRdb, the 5' RACE reads were re-called with MiXCR into one record per CDR3 protein. Of over 2,500 distinct CDR3 sequences listed, over 7.5% are singletons. The TCR comes from a male donor with early-stage non-small cell lung cancer. The source material was normal lung tissue next to the tumor, sampled at surgery.

Written as DNA, the CDR3 is TGTGCCAGCAGCTTCACGGGAGAGCAGTTCTTC. It is translated as CASSFTGEQFF. This chain links TRBV11-2 with TRBJ2-1, with TRBD2 as a possible D gene (5 bases). The germline V and J ends were trimmed by 3 bases and 10 bases, with 7 bases remaining between them. Germline V gene sequence: CDR1 SGHAT, CDR2 FQNNGV. The CDR3 covers 11 residues.